This is a list of T cell receptor beta chains from one sample in a study of T cell repertoires in cytomegalovirus infection. TCRdb reanalysed the reads using MiXCR and keeps one entry per CDR3 protein. The sample contains 560,000 or so distinct CDR3 sequences, about 15% of which appear only once. Material: CD8+ T cells from PBMCs. These receptors all stem from a human donor in good health (CMV status not recorded). Some clones in this sample may be carry-over from other donors' samples. Both conserved end residues are part of each CDR3. Fields, in order: V gene, clone size, J gene, D gene, CDR3 protein, CDR3 DNA. D genes are given only for firm matches. For some rows the clone size is stated as once, few or many, or as a class when expanded; others skip it.

>TRBV7-6|many|TRBJ2-3|TRBD2
CASSETSGRASDTQYF
TGTGCCAGCAGCGAGACTAGCGGGAGGGCCTCAGATACGCAGTATTTT
>TRBV2|NA|TRBJ2-7|NA
CASSEGGSLEQYF
TGTGCCAGCAGTGAGGGGGGCTCTTTGGAGCAGTACTTC
>TRBV7-9|many|TRBJ1-1|NA
CASSLESLFQGLTEAFF
TGTGCCAGCAGCCTTGAGTCGTTGTTCCAGGGGCTGACTGAAGCTTTCTTT
>TRBV9|NA|TRBJ2-3|NA
CASSVERDPGDTQYF
TGTGCCAGCAGCGTAGAAAGGGACCCCGGGGATACGCAGTATTTT
>TRBV6-6|few|TRBJ1-1|NA
CASSYYPLTVKNTEAFF
TGTGCCAGCAGTTACTATCCATTGACAGTGAAGAACACTGAAGCTTTCTTT
>TRBV20-1|few|TRBJ2-3|NA
CSARDIGGLKSLTDTQYF
TGCAGTGCTAGAGATATTGGCGGACTAAAATCTCTCACAGATACGCAGTATTTT
>TRBV29-1|few|TRBJ2-7|NA
CSVEAGEFHYEQYF
TGCAGCGTTGAAGCCGGCGAATTCCACTACGAGCAGTACTTC
>TRBV4-1|many|TRBJ1-2|NA
CASSQDRTTAQLYGYTF
TGCGCCAGCAGCCAAGATAGAACCACAGCACAGCTCTATGGCTACACCTTC
>TRBV12-3/TRBV12-4|many|TRBJ1-1|TRBD1
CASSPRTGGIEAFF
TGTGCCAGCAGTCCGCGGACAGGGGGGATCGAAGCTTTCTTT
>TRBV23-1|once|TRBJ2-1|TRBD2
CASSQAMAGEETYNEQFF
TGCGCCAGCAGTCAAGCCATGGCGGGAGAGGAAACCTACAATGAGCAGTTCTTC
>TRBV7-8|NA|TRBJ2-7|TRBD1
CASSLSDRPYEQYF
TGTGCCAGCAGCTTATCGGACAGGCCCTACGAGCAGTACTTC
>TRBV29-1|few|TRBJ2-7|NA
CSVVSEGTYEQYF
TGCAGCGTTGTATCCGAGGGGACCTACGAGCAGTACTTC
>TRBV11-2|many|TRBJ1-1|NA
CASSKTMGQRRTEAFF
TGTGCCAGCAGTAAGACCATGGGACAAAGACGGACTGAAGCTTTCTTT
>TRBV3-1|few|TRBJ2-3|NA
CASSQVATEETDTQYF
TGTGCCAGCAGCCAAGTCGCGACAGAGGAAACAGATACGCAGTATTTT
>TRBV20-1|NA|TRBJ2-5|NA
CSASNRDWAQETKYF
TGCAGTGCTAGCAACCGGGACTGGGCACAAGAGACCAAGTACTTC